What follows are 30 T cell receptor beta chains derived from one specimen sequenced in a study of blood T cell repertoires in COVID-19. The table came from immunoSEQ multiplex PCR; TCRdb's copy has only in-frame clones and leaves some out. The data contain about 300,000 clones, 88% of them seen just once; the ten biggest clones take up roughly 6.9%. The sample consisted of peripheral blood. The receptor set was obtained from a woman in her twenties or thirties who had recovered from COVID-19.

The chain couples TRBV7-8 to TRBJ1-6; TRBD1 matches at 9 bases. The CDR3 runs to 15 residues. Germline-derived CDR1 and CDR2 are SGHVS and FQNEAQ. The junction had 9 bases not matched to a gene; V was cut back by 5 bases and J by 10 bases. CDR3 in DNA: TGTGCCAGCAGCCCCTGGGACAGGGCGGGCTCACCCCTCCACTTT. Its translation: CASSPWDRAGSPLHF.

CDR3 sequence reads: CSVEDRDRQETQYF. CDR3 sequence (DNA): TGCAGCGTTGAAGATCGAGACAGACAAGAGACCCAGTACTTC. V gene TRBV29-1 combines with J gene TRBJ2-5; D perhaps matches TRBD1 (5 bases). V was shortened by 0 bases and J by 2 bases, with 10 bases between the two germline ends. CDR3 length: 14 residues. Germline CDR1 is SQVTM and CDR2 is ANQGSEA.

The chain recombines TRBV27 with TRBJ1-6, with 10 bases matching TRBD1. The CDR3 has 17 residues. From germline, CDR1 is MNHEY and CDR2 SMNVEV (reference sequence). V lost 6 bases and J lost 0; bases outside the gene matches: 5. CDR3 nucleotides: TGTGCCAGCAGCACTGGACAGGGGGGCTCCTATAATTCACCCCTCCACTTT. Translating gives CASSTGQGGSYNSPLHF.

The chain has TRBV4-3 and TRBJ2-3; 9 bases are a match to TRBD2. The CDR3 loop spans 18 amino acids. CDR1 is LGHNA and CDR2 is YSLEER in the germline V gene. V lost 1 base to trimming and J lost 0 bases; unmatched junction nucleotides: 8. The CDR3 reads CASSQGPSGVSSTDTQYF. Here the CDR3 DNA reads TGCGCCAGCAGCCAAGGTCCTAGCGGGGTTTCTAGCACAGATACGCAGTATTTT.

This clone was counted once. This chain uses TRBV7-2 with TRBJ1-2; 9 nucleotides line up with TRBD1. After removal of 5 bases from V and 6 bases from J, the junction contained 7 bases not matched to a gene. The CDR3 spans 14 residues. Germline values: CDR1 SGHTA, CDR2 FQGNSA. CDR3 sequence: CASSLRQGGDGYTF. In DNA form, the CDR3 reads TGTGCCAGCAGCCTTAGACAGGGGGGGGATGGCTACACCTTC. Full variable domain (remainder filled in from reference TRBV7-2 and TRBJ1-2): GAGVSQSPSNKVTEKGKDVELRCDPISGHTALYWYRQSLGQGLEFLIYFQGNSAPDKSGLPSDRFSAERTGGSVSTLTIQRTQQEDSAVYLCASSLRQGGDGYTFGSGTRLTVV.

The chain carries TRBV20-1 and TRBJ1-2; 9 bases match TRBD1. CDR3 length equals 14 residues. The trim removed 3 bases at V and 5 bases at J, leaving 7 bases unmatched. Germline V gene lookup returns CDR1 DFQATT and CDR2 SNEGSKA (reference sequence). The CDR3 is CSASDRGAGYGYTF. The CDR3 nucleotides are TGCAGTGCTAGTGACAGGGGGGCTGGGTATGGCTACACCTTC.

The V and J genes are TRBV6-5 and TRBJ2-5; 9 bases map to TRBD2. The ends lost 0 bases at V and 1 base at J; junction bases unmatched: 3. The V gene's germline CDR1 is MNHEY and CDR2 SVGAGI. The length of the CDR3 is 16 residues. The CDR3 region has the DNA TGTGCCAGCAGTTACTCTGCTAGCGGGGCCCAAGAGACCCAGTACTTC. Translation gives CASSYSASGAQETQYF.

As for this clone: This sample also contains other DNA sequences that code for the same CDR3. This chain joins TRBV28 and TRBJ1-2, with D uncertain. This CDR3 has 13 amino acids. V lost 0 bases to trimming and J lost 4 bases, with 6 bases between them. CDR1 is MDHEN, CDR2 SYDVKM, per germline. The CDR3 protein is CASSLWGAYGYTF. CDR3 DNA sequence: TGTGCCAGCAGTTTATGGGGAGCCTATGGCTACACCTTC.

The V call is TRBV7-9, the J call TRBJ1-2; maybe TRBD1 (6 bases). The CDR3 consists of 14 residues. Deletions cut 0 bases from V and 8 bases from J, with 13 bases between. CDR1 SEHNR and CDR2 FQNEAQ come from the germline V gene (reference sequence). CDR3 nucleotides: TGTGCCAGCAGCTTAGCCGGGAAAAGGGGGGGCTACACCTTC. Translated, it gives CASSLAGKRGGYTF.

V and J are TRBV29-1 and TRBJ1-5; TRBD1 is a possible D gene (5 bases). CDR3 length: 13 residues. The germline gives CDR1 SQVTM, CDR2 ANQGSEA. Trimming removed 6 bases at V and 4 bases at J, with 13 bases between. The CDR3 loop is CSVAYRSNQPQHF. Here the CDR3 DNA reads TGCAGCGTAGCTTACAGGTCAAATCAGCCCCAGCATTTT.

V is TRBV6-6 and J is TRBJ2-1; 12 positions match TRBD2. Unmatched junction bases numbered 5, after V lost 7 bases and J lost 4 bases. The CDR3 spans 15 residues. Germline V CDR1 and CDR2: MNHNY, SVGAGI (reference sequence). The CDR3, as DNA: TGTGCCAGCACCACTAGCGGGGGGCTTTACAATGAGCAGTTCTTC. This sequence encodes CASTTSGGLYNEQFF.

The CDR3 loop reads CASSRGDRAYEQYF. The CDR3 nucleotides read TGCGCCAGCAGCCGTGGGGACAGAGCCTACGAGCAGTACTTC. The V gene is TRBV5-1, the J gene TRBJ2-7, with 7 bases matching TRBD1. V lost 4 bases, J lost 2 bases, and 6 bases stayed unmatched. Per the germline V gene, CDR1 is SGHRS and CDR2 is YFSETQ. This CDR3 contains 14 residues.

CDR3 sequence (DNA): TGCGCCAGCAGTTTGTTAGTCGTACAGGGTTACAATGAGCAGTTCTTC. Residues: CASSLLVVQGYNEQFF. The V and J genes are TRBV5-1 and TRBJ2-1; D possibly corresponds to TRBD1 (6 bases). V lost 5 bases and J 4 bases, leaving 19 bases between the germline ends. Germline CDR1 SGHRS, CDR2 YFSETQ. The CDR3 loop spans 16 amino acids.

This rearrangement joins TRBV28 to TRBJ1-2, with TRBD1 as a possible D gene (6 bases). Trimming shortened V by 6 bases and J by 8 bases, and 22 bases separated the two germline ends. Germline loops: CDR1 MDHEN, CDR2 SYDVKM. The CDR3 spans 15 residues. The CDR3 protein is CASSSPGQSVYGYTF. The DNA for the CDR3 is TGTGCCAGCAGCAGTCCGGGACAATCGGTATACGGCTACACCTTC.

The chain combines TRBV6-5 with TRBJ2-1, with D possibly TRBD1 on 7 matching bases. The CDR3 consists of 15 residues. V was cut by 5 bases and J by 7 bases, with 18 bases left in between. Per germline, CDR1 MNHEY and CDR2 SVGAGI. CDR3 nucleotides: TGTGCCAGCAGTCAAACCAGGGGGGCTTTGAATGAGCAGTTCTTC. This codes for CASSQTRGALNEQFF.

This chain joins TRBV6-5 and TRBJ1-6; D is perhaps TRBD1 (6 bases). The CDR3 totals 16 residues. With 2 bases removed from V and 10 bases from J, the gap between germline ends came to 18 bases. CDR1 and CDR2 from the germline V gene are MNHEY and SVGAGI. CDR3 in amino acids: CASSYAGIQGNSPLHF. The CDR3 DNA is TGTGCCAGCAGTTACGCCGGGATACAGGGTAACTCACCCCTCCACTTT.

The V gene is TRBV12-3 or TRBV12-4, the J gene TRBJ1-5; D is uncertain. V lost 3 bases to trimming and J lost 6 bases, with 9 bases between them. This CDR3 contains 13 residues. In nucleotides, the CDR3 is TGTGCCAGCAGTTTGGAGGGTATTCAGCCCCAGCATTTT. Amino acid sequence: CASSLEGIQPQHF.

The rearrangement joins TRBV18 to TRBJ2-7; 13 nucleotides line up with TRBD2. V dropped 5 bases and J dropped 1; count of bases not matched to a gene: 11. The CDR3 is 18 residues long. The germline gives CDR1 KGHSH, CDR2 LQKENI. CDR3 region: CASSSLAGGVDSSYEQYF. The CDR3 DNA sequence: TGTGCCAGCTCATCACTAGCGGGGGGGGTCGATAGTTCCTACGAGCAGTACTTC. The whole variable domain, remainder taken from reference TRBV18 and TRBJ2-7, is NAGVMQNPRHLVRRRGQEARLRCSPMKGHSHVYWYRQLPEEGLKFMVYLQKENIIDESGMPKERFSAEFPKEGPSILRIQQVVRGDSAAYFCASSSLAGGVDSSYEQYFGPGTRLTVT.

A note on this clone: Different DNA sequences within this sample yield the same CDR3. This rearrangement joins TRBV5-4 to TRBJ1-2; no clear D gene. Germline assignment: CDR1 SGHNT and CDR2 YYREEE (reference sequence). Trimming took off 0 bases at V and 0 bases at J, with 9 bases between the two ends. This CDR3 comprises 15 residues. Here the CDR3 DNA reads TGTGCCAGCAGCTTGGCGGGGAGACCTAACTATGGCTACACCTTC. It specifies CASSLAGRPNYGYTF.

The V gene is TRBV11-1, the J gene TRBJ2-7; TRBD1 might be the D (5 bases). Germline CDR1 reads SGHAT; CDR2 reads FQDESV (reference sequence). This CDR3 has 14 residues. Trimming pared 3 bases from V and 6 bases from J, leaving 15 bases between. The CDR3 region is CASSFSGSYGEQYF. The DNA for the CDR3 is TGTGCCAGCAGCTTTTCAGGGTCCTACGGCGAGCAGTACTTC. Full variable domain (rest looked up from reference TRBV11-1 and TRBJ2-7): EAEVAQSPRYKITEKSQAVAFWCDPISGHATLYWYRQILGQGPELLVQFQDESVVDDSQLPKDRFSAERLKGVDSTLKIQPAELGDSAMYLCASSFSGSYGEQYFGPGTRLTVT.

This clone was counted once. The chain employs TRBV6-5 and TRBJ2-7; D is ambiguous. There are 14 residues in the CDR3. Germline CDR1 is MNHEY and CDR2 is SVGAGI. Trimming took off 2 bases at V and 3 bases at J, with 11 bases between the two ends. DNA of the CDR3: TGTGCCAGCAGTTACAGTTGGTCCGGCTACGAGCAGTACTTC. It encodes CASSYSWSGYEQYF.

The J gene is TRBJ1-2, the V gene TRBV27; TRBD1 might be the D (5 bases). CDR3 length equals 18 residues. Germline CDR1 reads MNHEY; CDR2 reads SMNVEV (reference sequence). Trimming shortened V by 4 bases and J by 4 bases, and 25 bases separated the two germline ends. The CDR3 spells CASSSSRGTPRDGYGYTF. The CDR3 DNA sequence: TGTGCCAGCAGTTCTTCCCGGGGGACCCCCCGGGATGGCTATGGCTACACCTTC.

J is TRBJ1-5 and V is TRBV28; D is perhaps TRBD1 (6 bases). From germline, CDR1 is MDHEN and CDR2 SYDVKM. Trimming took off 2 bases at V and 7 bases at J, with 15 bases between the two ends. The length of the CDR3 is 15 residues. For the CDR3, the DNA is TGTGCCAGCAGTTTAAGGTCAGGGGTCGGACAGCCCCAGCATTTT. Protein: CASSLRSGVGQPQHF.

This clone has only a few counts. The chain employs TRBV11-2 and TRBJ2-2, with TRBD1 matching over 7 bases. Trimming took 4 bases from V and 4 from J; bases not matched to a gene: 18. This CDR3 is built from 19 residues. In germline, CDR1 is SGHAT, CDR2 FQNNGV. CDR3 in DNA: TGTGCCAGCAGCTCATACCTCTCCGGGACAGCCCCCACCACCGGGGAGCTGTTTTTT. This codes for CASSSYLSGTAPTTGELFF.

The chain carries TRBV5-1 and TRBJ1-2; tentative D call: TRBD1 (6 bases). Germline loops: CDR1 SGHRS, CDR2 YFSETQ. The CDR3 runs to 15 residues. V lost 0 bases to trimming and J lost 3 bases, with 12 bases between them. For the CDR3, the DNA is TGCGCCAGCAGCTTGGCGCAGGGGTACGACTATGGCTACACCTTC. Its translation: CASSLAQGYDYGYTF.

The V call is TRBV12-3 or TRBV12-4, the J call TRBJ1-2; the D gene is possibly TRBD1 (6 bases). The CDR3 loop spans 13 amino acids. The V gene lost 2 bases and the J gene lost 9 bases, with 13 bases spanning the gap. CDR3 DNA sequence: TGTGCCAGCAGTTTAACAGGGATGGAGAGCTACACCTTC. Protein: CASSLTGMESYTF.

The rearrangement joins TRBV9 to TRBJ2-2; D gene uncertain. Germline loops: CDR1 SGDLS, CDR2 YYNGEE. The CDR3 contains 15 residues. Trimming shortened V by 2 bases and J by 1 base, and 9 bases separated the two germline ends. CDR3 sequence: CASSVGLMNTGELFF. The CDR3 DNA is TGTGCCAGCAGCGTTGGCTTAATGAACACCGGGGAGCTGTTTTTT.

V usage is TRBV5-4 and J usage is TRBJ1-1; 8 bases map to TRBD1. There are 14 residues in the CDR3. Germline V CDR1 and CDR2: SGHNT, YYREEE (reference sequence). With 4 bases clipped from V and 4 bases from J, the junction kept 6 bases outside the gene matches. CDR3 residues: CASSTGTGVTEAFF. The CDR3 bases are TGTGCCAGCAGCACCGGGACAGGAGTCACTGAAGCTTTCTTT.

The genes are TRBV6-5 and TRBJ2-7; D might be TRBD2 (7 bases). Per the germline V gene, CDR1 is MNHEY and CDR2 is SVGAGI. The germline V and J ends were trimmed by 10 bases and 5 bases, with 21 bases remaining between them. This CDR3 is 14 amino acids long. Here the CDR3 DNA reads TGTGCCACCGCTATTCGGGGGGCCGGGGACGAGCAGTACTTC. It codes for CATAIRGAGDEQYF.

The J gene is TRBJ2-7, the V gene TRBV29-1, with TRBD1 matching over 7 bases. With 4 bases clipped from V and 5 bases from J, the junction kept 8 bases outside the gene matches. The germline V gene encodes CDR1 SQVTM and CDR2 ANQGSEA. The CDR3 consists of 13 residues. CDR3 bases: TGCAGCGTTGGTACGGGGACAGTAGACGAGCAGTACTTC. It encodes CSVGTGTVDEQYF.